The 5 T cell receptor beta chains in this list originate from one sample, sequenced in a study of blood T cell repertoires in COVID-19. Some clones are missing from TCRdb's copy, which holds only in-frame ones; the method was immunoSEQ multiplex PCR. Of some 270,000 clones in the sample, roughly 88% were seen once. Sequenced input: peripheral blood. These receptors came from a human donor with COVID-19, enrolled during active disease. The donor label of this sample is uncertain.

This rearrangement joins TRBV3-1 (or the pseudogene TRBV3-2) to TRBJ2-2; D may be TRBD2 (6 bases). Per germline, CDR1 LGHDT and CDR2 YNNKEL (reference sequence). Deletions cut 3 bases from V and 16 bases from J, with 15 bases between. The CDR3 covers 12 residues. For the CDR3, the DNA is TGTGCCAGCAGCCAGCGGGACTTTCCGCCGTTTTTT. It yields the protein CASSQRDFPPFF.

The genes are TRBV7-9 and TRBJ2-3; D call uncertain. The CDR3 is 14 amino acids. The germline V and J ends were trimmed by 1 base and 2 bases, with 7 bases remaining between them. Germline V gene sequence: CDR1 SEHNR, CDR2 FQNEAQ (reference sequence). The CDR3 nucleotides read TGTGCCAGCAGCTTAGATGAGGTCACAGATACGCAGTATTTT. Protein: CASSLDEVTDTQYF.

The chain recombines TRBV28 with TRBJ2-7, with TRBD1 as a possible D gene (6 bases). The CDR3 consists of 15 residues. V was clipped by 5 bases and J by 0 bases, with 14 bases between them. From germline, CDR1 is MDHEN and CDR2 SYDVKM. CDR3 sequence reads: CASSPRGQSSYEQYF. CDR3 coding DNA: TGTGCCAGCAGTCCCCGCGGACAGAGCTCCTACGAGCAGTACTTC.

The rearrangement links TRBV11-1 to TRBJ2-7; perhaps TRBD2 as D (6 bases). Per the germline V gene, CDR1 is SGHAT and CDR2 is FQDESV (reference sequence). V lost 6 bases, J lost 5 bases, and 14 bases lay in between. This CDR3 is 13 amino acids long. CDR3 coding DNA: TGTGCCAGCAGAAGAGGGAGGAGCCACGAGCAGTACTTC. This encodes CASRRGRSHEQYF.

The J gene is TRBJ1-1, the V gene TRBV5-4; TRBD1 might be the D (6 bases). Germline V gene lookup returns CDR1 SGHNT and CDR2 YYREEE (reference sequence). V was trimmed by 9 bases and J by 1 base, leaving 13 bases between them. The CDR3 runs to 13 residues. The CDR3 loop reads CATRQDTNTEAFF. CDR3 sequence (DNA): TGTGCCACCCGACAGGATACGAACACTGAAGCTTTCTTT. Together with reference TRBV5-4 and TRBJ1-1, the CDR3 gives the full variable domain: ETGVTQSPTHLIKTRGQQVTLRCSSQSGHNTVSWYQQALGQGPQFIFQYYREEENGRGNFPPRFSGLQFPNYSSELNVNALELDDSALYLCATRQDTNTEAFFGQGTRLTVV.